This T cell receptor beta chain was obtained from a study of OX40 agonist ivuxolimab in advanced cancers. TCRdb's table, derived via immunoSEQ multiplex PCR, lists solely in-frame clones and lacks some. The sample includes roughly 100,000 clones, less than 90% of them seen just once. The clonotype was recovered from an adult with an advanced solid tumor such as melanoma, head and neck, liver or kidney cancer. The sequencing used CD4+ or CD8+ T cells sorted from blood, collected in a trial of the OX40 agonist ivuxolimab.

Here the CDR3 reads CASSYGGRHNEQFF. The CDR3 bases are TGTGCCAGCAGTTACGGGGGGAGACACAATGAGCAGTTCTTC. The rearrangement uses TRBV6-5 and TRBJ2-1; D might be TRBD2 (6 bases). Trimming removed 2 bases from V and 5 bases from J, with 10 bases in between. Germline CDR1 MNHEY, CDR2 SVGAGI. This CDR3 is 14 amino acids long.